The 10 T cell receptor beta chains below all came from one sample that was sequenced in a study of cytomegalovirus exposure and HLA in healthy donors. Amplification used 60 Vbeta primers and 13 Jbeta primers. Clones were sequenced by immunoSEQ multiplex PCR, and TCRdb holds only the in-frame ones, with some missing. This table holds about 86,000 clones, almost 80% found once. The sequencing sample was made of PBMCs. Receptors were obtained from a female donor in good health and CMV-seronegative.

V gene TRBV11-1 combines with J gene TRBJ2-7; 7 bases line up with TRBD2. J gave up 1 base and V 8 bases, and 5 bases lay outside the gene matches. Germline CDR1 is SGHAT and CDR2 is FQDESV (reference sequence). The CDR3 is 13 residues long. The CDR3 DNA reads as TGTGCCAGCCGAGCGGGGAAATCCTACGAGCAGTACTTC. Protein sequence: CASRAGKSYEQYF.

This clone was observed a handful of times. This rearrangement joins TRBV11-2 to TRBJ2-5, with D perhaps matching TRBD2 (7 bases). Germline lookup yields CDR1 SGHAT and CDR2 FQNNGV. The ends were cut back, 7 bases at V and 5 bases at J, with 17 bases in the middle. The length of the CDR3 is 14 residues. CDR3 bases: TGTGCCAGCACTCCTCGGGGGGCAGGGGAGACCCAGTACTTC. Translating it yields CASTPRGAGETQYF.

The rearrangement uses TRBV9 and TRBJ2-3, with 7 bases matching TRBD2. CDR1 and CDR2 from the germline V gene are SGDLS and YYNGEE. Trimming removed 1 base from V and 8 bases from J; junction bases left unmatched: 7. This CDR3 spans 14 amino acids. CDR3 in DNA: TGTGCCAGCAGCGTAACCGGGACTATGGTTACGCAGTATTTT. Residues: CASSVTGTMVTQYF. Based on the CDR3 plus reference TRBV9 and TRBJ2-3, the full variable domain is DSGVTQTPKHLITATGQRVTLRCSPRSGDLSVYWYQQSLDQGLQFLIQYYNGEERAKGNILERFSAQQFPDLHSELNLSSLELGDSALYFCASSVTGTMVTQYFGPGTRLTVL.

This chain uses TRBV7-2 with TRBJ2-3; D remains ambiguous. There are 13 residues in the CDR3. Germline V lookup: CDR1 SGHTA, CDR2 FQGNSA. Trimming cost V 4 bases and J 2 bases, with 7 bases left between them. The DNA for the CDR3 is TGTGCCAGCAGCTACAGATTCACAGATACGCAGTATTTT. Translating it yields CASSYRFTDTQYF.

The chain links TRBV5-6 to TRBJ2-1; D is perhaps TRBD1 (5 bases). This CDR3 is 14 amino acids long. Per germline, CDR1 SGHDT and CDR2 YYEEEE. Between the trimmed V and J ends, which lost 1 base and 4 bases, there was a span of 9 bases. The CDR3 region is CASSLFQGYNEQFF. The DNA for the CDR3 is TGTGCCAGCAGCTTGTTCCAGGGTTACAATGAGCAGTTCTTC.

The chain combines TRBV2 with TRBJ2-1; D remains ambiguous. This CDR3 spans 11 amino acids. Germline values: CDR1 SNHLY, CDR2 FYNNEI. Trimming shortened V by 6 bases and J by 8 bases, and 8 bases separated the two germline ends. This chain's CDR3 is CASRLSYEQFF. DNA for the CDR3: TGTGCCAGCAGACTTAGCTATGAGCAGTTCTTC.

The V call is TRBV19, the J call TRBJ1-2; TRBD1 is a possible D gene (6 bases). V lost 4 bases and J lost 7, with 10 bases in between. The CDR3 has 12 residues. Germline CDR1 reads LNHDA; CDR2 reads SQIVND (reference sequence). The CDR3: CASSTRGAGYTF. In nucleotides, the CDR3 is TGTGCCAGTAGTACCCGGGGGGCTGGCTACACCTTC.

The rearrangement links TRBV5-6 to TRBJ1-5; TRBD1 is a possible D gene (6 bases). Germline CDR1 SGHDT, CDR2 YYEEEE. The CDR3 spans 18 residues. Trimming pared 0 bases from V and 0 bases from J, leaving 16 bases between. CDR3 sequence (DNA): TGTGCCAGCAGCTTGGGGGTCAGGGGATTCGATAGCAATCAGCCCCAGCATTTT. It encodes CASSLGVRGFDSNQPQHF.

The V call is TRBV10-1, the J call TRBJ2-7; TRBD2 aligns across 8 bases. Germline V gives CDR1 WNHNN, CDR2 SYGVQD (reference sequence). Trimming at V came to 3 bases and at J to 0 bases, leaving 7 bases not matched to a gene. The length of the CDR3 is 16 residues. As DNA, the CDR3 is TGCGCCAGCAGTGACCTTCCCGCGGGAGGCTCCTACGAGCAGTACTTC. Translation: CASSDLPAGGSYEQYF.

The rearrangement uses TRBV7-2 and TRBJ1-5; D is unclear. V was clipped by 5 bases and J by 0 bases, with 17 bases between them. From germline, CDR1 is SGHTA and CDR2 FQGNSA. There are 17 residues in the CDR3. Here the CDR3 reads CASSPIHSLNSNQPQHF. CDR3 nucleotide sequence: TGTGCCAGCAGCCCCATTCACAGCCTTAATAGCAATCAGCCCCAGCATTTT.